Listed here are 30 T cell receptor beta chains from one sample, sequenced in a study of technical replicates of blood from several donors. The table came from immunoSEQ multiplex PCR; TCRdb's copy has only in-frame clones and leaves some out. The table shows roughly 100,000 clones, with 90% to 97% occurring only once. The sequencing input was T cells isolated from PBMCs. All receptors derive from a human donor in good health.

The genes are TRBV11-2 and TRBJ2-5; no reliable D call. V shed 0 bases and J shed 1 base, with 9 bases lying between them. The CDR3 extends over 15 amino acids. Germline CDR1 reads SGHAT; CDR2 reads FQNNGV. The DNA of the CDR3 is TGTGCCAGCAGCTTAGATGGTGGGCGCCAAGAGACCCAGTACTTC. Its translation: CASSLDGGRQETQYF.

The chain carries TRBV19 and TRBJ1-2; a weak D match, TRBD1 (6 bases). Per germline, CDR1 LNHDA and CDR2 SQIVND (reference sequence). The CDR3 is 14 residues long. V was trimmed by 6 bases and J by 2 bases, leaving 13 bases between them. The CDR3 nucleotides are TGTGCCAGTAGCCCCCGACAGGAGAACTATGGCTACACCTTC. This sequence encodes CASSPRQENYGYTF.

This rearrangement joins TRBV9 to TRBJ1-6; no clear D gene. V was cut by 0 bases and J by 10 bases, with 14 bases left in between. The CDR3 runs to 15 residues. Germline CDR1 reads SGDLS; CDR2 reads YYNGEE. CDR3 sequence: CASSVGEGLGSPLHF. CDR3 DNA sequence: TGTGCCAGCAGCGTAGGTGAGGGTTTGGGGTCACCCCTCCACTTT.

CDR3 loop: CASSSPPGQYQPQHF. For the CDR3, the DNA is TGTGCCAGCAGTAGCCCCCCAGGCCAATATCAGCCCCAGCATTTT. The chain uses TRBV28 and TRBJ1-5; D remains ambiguous. Trimming removed 5 bases from V and 5 bases from J, with 16 bases in between. The CDR3 extends over 15 amino acids. Germline CDR1 reads MDHEN; CDR2 reads SYDVKM.

V usage is TRBV4-1 and J usage is TRBJ2-3; 7 bases map to TRBD2. Germline-derived CDR1 and CDR2 are MGHRA and YSYEKL. V trimming: 8 bases; J trimming: 6 bases; junction bases outside the gene matches: 14. CDR3 length equals 15 residues. In DNA form, the CDR3 reads TGCGCCAGCGCTATGGACGCGGGAGTGAGCGATACGCAGTATTTT. Its translation: CASAMDAGVSDTQYF.

In DNA form, the CDR3 reads TGCGCCAGCAGCCAGGGAGTCTTTGAAGCTTTCTTT. Protein product: CASSQGVFEAFF. The chain has TRBV4-1 and TRBJ1-1; D not certain. The V end lost 3 bases, the J end lost 7 bases, and 9 bases lay between the germline ends. Looked up from germline, CDR1 is MGHRA and CDR2 is YSYEKL. CDR3 size: 12 residues.

The V call is TRBV4-1, the J call TRBJ1-1; perhaps TRBD1 as D (5 bases). The V gene lost 4 bases and the J gene lost 1 base, with 7 bases spanning the gap. Germline V gives CDR1 MGHRA, CDR2 YSYEKL. The CDR3 is 13 amino acids. CDR3: CASSPGWNTEAFF. CDR3 sequence (DNA): TGCGCCAGCAGCCCAGGGTGGAACACTGAAGCTTTCTTT.

This chain connects TRBV6-6 to TRBJ1-6; no clear D. V shed 6 bases and J shed 6 bases, with 15 bases lying between them. The germline V gene encodes CDR1 MNHNY and CDR2 SVGAGI (reference sequence). This CDR3 contains 15 residues. CDR3 nucleotides: TGTGCCAGCAGGATGACCGGGATGGGTAATTCACCCCTCCACTTT. Translating gives CASRMTGMGNSPLHF.

This sequence joins TRBV9 and TRBJ1-4; D is ambiguous. Germline V lookup: CDR1 SGDLS, CDR2 YYNGEE. Between the trimmed V and J ends, which lost 4 bases and 4 bases, there was a span of 14 bases. The CDR3 covers 15 residues. CDR3 sequence: CASSSTETRNEKLFF. CDR3 nucleotide sequence: TGTGCCAGCAGCTCCACAGAGACCCGTAATGAAAAACTGTTTTTT.

The CDR3 is CASSDRTSRDNEQFF. The DNA for the CDR3 is TGTGCCAGCTCAGACCGGACTAGCAGGGACAATGAGCAGTTCTTC. The chain combines TRBV18 with TRBJ2-1, with 8 bases matching TRBD2. CDR3 length equals 15 residues. The germline V gene encodes CDR1 KGHSH and CDR2 LQKENI. V lost 5 bases, J lost 5 bases, and 8 bases stayed unmatched.

V and J are TRBV27 and TRBJ1-1; D is unclear. The CDR3 length is 16 residues. Germline CDR1 MNHEY, CDR2 SMNVEV (reference sequence). Trimming stripped 6 bases from V and 4 bases from J, with 21 bases between. CDR3 bases: TGTGCCAGCAGCTACTCCACGACACGTTTTGGCACTGAAGCTTTCTTT. Its protein is CASSYSTTRFGTEAFF.

This clone was recorded only once. V is TRBV27 and J is TRBJ2-7; 9 nucleotides line up with TRBD1. The trim removed 4 bases at V and 11 bases at J, leaving 12 bases unmatched. The CDR3 has 14 residues. The germline V gene encodes CDR1 MNHEY and CDR2 SMNVEV (reference sequence). The CDR3 region is CASSSGTGPPKEYF. As DNA, the CDR3 is TGTGCCAGCAGTTCCGGGACAGGGCCCCCGAAGGAGTACTTC.

The J gene is TRBJ1-2, the V gene TRBV14; 9 positions match TRBD1. Germline assignment: CDR1 SGHDN and CDR2 FVKESK. J lost 5 bases, V lost 1 base, and 5 bases had no gene match. The CDR3 totals 15 residues. The CDR3 loop reads CASSQGTGAYYGYTF. The CDR3 nucleotides are TGTGCCAGCAGCCAAGGGACAGGGGCGTATTATGGCTACACCTTC.

V and J are TRBV11-2 and TRBJ2-1; no reliable D call. Germline CDR1 reads SGHAT; CDR2 reads FQNNGV. The CDR3 extends over 12 amino acids. Trimming shortened V by 1 base and J by 10 bases, and 8 bases separated the two germline ends. The CDR3: CASSLAEAEQFF. The CDR3, as DNA: TGTGCCAGCAGCTTAGCCGAAGCGGAGCAGTTCTTC.

V and J are TRBV25-1 and TRBJ2-7, with a weak D call TRBD2 (5 bases). Per germline, CDR1 MGHDK and CDR2 SYGVNS. V gave up 6 bases and J gave up 7 bases, with 13 bases separating them. CDR3 size: 12 residues. The CDR3 region is CASSVDGGEQYF. The CDR3 nucleotides are TGTGCCAGCAGCGTGGACGGCGGGGAGCAGTACTTC.

The CDR3 DNA follows: TGTGCCAGCAGCCCCGCCCGGAACACCATATATTTT. Translation gives CASSPARNTIYF. V is TRBV7-2 and J is TRBJ1-3, with D uncertain. CDR1 and CDR2 (germline): SGHTA, FQGNSA. The CDR3 has 12 amino acids. The germline V and J ends were trimmed by 5 bases and 7 bases, with 9 bases remaining between them.

The chain links TRBV28 to TRBJ2-6; 9 bases align to TRBD1. This CDR3 region has 18 residues. V lost 3 bases, J lost 0 bases, and 6 bases stayed unmatched. Germline V CDR1 and CDR2: MDHEN, SYDVKM. This CDR3 reads CASSFRTGDYSGANVLTF. CDR3 sequence (DNA): TGTGCCAGCAGTTTCCGGACAGGGGATTACTCTGGGGCCAACGTCCTGACTTTC.

The genes are TRBV4-1 and TRBJ1-1; D gene unclear. The CDR3 has 17 residues. CDR1 MGHRA and CDR2 YSYEKL come from the germline V gene. V lost 3 bases to trimming and J lost 0 bases, with 17 bases between them. The CDR3 loop is CASSHAGEDYVNTEAFF. The CDR3 DNA reads TGCGCCAGCAGCCACGCGGGTGAGGACTACGTGAACACTGAAGCTTTCTTT.

The chain is built from TRBV5-1 and TRBJ2-3, with 8 nucleotides matching TRBD2. Germline V gene lookup returns CDR1 SGHRS and CDR2 YFSETQ. J lost 4 bases, V lost 4 bases, and 8 bases had no gene match. This CDR3 has 15 residues. The CDR3, as DNA: TGCGCCAGCAGCACCGGGAGGGGGTTAGCAGATACGCAGTATTTT. Translated: CASSTGRGLADTQYF.

The chain joins TRBV10-3 to TRBJ2-7, with 8 bases identical to TRBD2. Germline assignment: CDR1 ENHRY and CDR2 SYGVKD. This CDR3 has 15 residues. The V and J ends lost 4 bases and 0 bases, in that order; junction bases with no gene match: 5. CDR3 region: CAISGIAGHSYEQYF. CDR3 coding DNA: TGTGCCATCAGTGGAATAGCGGGACACTCCTACGAGCAGTACTTC.

The rearrangement links TRBV11-2 to TRBJ1-2; no clear D gene. The CDR3 sequence is 12 residues long. V dropped 2 bases and J dropped 13 bases, with 14 bases sitting between them. The germline gives CDR1 SGHAT, CDR2 FQNNGV. The CDR3 region is CASSLNEGGCTF. The CDR3 coding sequence is TGTGCCAGCAGCTTAAACGAGGGTGGTTGCACCTTC.

The chain employs TRBV6-5 and TRBJ1-1, with D possibly matching TRBD1 (5 bases). CDR3 length: 15 amino acids. The V end was cut by 7 bases, the J end by 4 bases, with 19 bases between. The germline V gene encodes CDR1 MNHEY and CDR2 SVGAGI. CDR3 residues: CASIPSWDRGTEAFF. The CDR3 DNA is TGTGCCAGCATCCCCTCGTGGGATAGGGGCACTGAAGCTTTCTTT.

In its sample, this clone was seen once. CDR3 amino acids: CASSLILYLSGVRNEQFF. The CDR3 DNA follows: TGTGCCAGCAGCTTAATCCTATATTTATCCGGAGTTCGGAATGAGCAGTTCTTC. The rearrangement uses TRBV7-6 and TRBJ2-1, with D hard to call. CDR1 is SGHVS, CDR2 FNYEAQ, per germline. The CDR3 has 18 residues. Trimming took 2 bases from V and 7 from J, leaving 24 bases between them.

The rearrangement links TRBV13 to TRBJ1-1, with TRBD1 as a possible D gene (6 bases). The CDR3 is 14 residues long. Germline V CDR1 and CDR2: PRHDT, FYEKMQ (reference sequence). V gave up 1 base and J gave up 7 bases, with 13 bases separating them. CDR3 residues: CASSLVSGGFEAFF. CDR3 bases: TGTGCCAGCAGCTTAGTATCGGGGGGCTTTGAAGCTTTCTTT.

The chain joins TRBV27 to TRBJ2-2; D is unclear. The CDR3 has 15 residues. With 5 bases removed from V and 7 bases from J, the gap between germline ends came to 17 bases. Germline loops: CDR1 MNHEY, CDR2 SMNVEV (reference sequence). CDR3 amino acids: CASSKRNPGYGELFF. In DNA, the CDR3 is TGTGCCAGCAGTAAACGAAACCCCGGGTACGGGGAGCTGTTTTTT.

The V gene is TRBV9, the J gene TRBJ2-1; D uncertain. Germline-derived CDR1 and CDR2 are SGDLS and YYNGEE. The length of the CDR3 is 14 residues. Trimming shortened V by 2 bases and J by 3 bases, and 9 bases separated the two germline ends. CDR3 region: CASSVYSNYNEQFF. CDR3 sequence (DNA): TGTGCCAGCAGCGTGTATAGCAACTACAATGAGCAGTTCTTC.

CDR3 amino acids: CASKTQDENIQYF. CDR3 DNA sequence: TGTGCCAGCAAGACCCAGGATGAAAACATTCAGTACTTC. This chain links TRBV2 with TRBJ2-4; D ambiguous. The CDR3 loop spans 13 amino acids. Looked up from germline, CDR1 is SNHLY and CDR2 is FYNNEI. V was cut by 7 bases and J by 5 bases, with 12 bases left in between.

The chain is built from TRBV7-8 and TRBJ2-7; the match to TRBD2 covers 8 bases. There are 15 residues in the CDR3. J gave up 4 bases and V 5 bases, and 10 bases lay outside the gene matches. Germline V gene sequence: CDR1 SGHVS, CDR2 FQNEAQ. This chain's CDR3 is CASSATLGGGYEQYF. As DNA, the CDR3 is TGTGCCAGCAGCGCGACGCTCGGGGGGGGATACGAGCAGTACTTC.

The chain carries TRBV7-8 and TRBJ2-7, with D possibly TRBD2 on 5 matching bases. V shed 2 bases and J shed 3 bases, with 20 bases lying between them. Germline V gene sequence: CDR1 SGHVS, CDR2 FQNEAQ. The CDR3 length is 17 residues. The CDR3 DNA follows: TGTGCCAGCAGCTTACGTGAGGCTCCCTTTGGAGGCTACGAGCAGTACTTC. This encodes CASSLREAPFGGYEQYF.

This clone was counted a single time. The rearrangement links TRBV28 to TRBJ1-6; D may be TRBD1 (6 bases). V lost 6 bases and J lost 8, with 17 bases in between. The CDR3 is 15 residues long. Per the germline V gene, CDR1 is MDHEN and CDR2 is SYDVKM. The CDR3 region is CASRHPDRGYSPLHF. The DNA for the CDR3 is TGTGCCAGCAGGCATCCGGACAGAGGATATTCACCCCTCCACTTT.